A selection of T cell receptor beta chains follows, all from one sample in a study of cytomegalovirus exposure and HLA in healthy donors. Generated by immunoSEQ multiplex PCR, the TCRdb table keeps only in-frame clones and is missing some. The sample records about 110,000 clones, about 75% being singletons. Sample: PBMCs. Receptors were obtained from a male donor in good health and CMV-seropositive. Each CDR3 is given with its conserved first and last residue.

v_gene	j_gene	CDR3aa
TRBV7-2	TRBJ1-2	CASSADRSRYTF
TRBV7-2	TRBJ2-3	CASSPLTSRDTQYF
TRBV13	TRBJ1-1	CASSQPRGLPLNTEAFF
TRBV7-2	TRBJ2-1	CASSLRSLGGNNEQFF
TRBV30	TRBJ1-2	CAWGLQQGGYTF
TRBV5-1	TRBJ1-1	CASSSGEKGQWGAFF
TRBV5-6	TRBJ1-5	CASSFKGINQPQHF
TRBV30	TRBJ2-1	CAWTSGLGEQFF
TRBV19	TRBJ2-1	CASSMGTSGIGWFF
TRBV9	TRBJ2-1	CASSEGQVDLINEQFF
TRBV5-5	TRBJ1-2	CASSWRGSLYGYTF
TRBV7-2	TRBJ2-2	CASSAGQGPTGELFF
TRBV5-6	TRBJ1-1	CASSPKGFPTEAFF
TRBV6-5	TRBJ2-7	CASSLTGGEQYF
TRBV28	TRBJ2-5	CASSFPSGSVRETQYF
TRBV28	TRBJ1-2	CASSFPPGTGDGYPF
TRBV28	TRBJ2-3	CASSRAGSSTDTQYF
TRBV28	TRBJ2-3	CASSLGTSGTDTQYF
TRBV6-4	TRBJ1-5	CASSVSEGTGNQPQHF
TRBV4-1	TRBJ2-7	CASSQDGGQGNNEQYF
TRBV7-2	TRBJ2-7	CASSLGVTDEQYF
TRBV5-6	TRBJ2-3	CASTRGLAGTDTQYF
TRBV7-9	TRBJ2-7	CASSRQYEQYF
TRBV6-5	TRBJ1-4	CASKKGGATNEKLFF
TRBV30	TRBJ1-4	CAWRGAEKLFF
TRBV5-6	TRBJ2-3	CASSLFYTQYF